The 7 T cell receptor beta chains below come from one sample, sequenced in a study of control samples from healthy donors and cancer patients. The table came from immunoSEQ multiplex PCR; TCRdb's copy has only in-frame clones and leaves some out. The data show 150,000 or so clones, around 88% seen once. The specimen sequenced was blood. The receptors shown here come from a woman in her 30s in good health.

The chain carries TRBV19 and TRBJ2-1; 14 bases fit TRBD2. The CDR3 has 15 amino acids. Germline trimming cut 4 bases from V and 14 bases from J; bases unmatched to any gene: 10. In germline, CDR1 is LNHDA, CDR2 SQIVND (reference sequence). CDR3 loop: CASSTALTSGRGKFF. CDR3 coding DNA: TGTGCCAGTAGTACCGCACTGACTAGCGGGAGGGGGAAGTTCTTC.

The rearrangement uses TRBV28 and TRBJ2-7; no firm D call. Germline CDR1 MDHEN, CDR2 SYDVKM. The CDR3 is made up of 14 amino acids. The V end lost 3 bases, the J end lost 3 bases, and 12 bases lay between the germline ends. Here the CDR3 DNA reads TGTGCCAGCAGTTTTAGGACCCGTTTCTACGAGCAGTACTTC. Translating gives CASSFRTRFYEQYF.

CDR3 sequence: CASRGGLTVDPEQYF. CDR3 in DNA: TGTGCCAGCAGGGGGGGACTAACTGTGGATCCCGAGCAGTACTTC. The V call is TRBV6-5, the J call TRBJ2-7, with TRBD2 matching 7 bases. The V and J ends lost 6 bases and 6 bases, in that order; junction bases with no gene match: 14. Germline-derived CDR1 and CDR2 are MNHEY and SVGAGI. This CDR3 region has 15 residues.

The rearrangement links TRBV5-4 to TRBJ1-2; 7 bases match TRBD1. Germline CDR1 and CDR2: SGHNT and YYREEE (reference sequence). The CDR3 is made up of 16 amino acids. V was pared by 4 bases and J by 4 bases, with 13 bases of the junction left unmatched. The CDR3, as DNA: TGTGCCAGCAGCGCCTCCCGGGACAGCGGCTTCTATGGCTACACCTTC. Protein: CASSASRDSGFYGYTF.

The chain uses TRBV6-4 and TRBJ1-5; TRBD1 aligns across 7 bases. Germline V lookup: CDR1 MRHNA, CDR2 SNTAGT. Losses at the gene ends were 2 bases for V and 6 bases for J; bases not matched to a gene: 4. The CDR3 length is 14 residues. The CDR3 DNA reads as TGTGCCAGCAGTGACAGACAGGGTCGTCAGCCCCAGCATTTT. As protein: CASSDRQGRQPQHF.

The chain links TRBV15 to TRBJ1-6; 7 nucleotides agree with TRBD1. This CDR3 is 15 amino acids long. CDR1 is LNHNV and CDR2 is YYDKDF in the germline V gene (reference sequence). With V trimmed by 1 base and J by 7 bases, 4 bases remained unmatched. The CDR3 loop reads CATSRAGGKNSPLHF. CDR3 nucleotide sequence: TGTGCCACCAGCAGAGCAGGGGGGAAGAATTCACCCCTCCACTTT. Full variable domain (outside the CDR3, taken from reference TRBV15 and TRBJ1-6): DAMVIQNPRYQVTQFGKPVTLSCSQTLNHNVMYWYQQKSSQAPKLLFHYYDKDFNNEADTPDNFQSRRPNTSFCFLDIRSPGLGDTAMYLCATSRAGGKNSPLHFGNGTRLTVT.

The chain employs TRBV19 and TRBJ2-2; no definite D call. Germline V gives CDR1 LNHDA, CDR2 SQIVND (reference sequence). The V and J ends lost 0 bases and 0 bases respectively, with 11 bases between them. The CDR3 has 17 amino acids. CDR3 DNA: TGTGCCAGTAGTATAGATCCCACAAGATCGAACACCGGGGAGCTGTTTTTT. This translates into CASSIDPTRSNTGELFF.